This is a list of T cell receptor beta chains from one sample in a study of identical twins. From the 5' RACE reads, TCRdb called clonotypes with MiXCR, one entry per CDR3 protein. The sample consists of approximately 530,000 distinct CDR3 sequences, under 25% of them appearing once. These data were also reused for a study on yellow fever vaccine responses in identical twins.

The material sequenced was CD4+ T cells sorted from blood. The receptors stem from a woman aged 18 to 35 in good health. Each CDR3 is given with its conserved first and last residue. A D gene is named only where the DNA matches it firmly. Rows may omit the clone size; those that give it use once, few, many or a size class.

v_gene,j_gene,abundance,len,d_gene,CDR3nt,CDR3aa
TRBV5-1,TRBJ2-7,few,14,NA,TGCGCCAGCAGCTTGGCAGGGGCCCTGGGCGAGCAGTACTTC,CASSLAGALGEQYF
TRBV12-5,TRBJ2-3,NA,14,NA,TGTGCTAGTGGACCTGACTTTGGGGCAGATACGCAGTATTTT,CASGPDFGADTQYF
TRBV7-3,TRBJ2-5,NA,15,NA,TGTGCCAGCAGCTCACAAGGGGTAGTTCAAGAGACCCAGTACTTC,CASSSQGVVQETQYF
TRBV20-1,TRBJ1-5,NA,13,NA,TGCAGTGCTAGCCCGAGGGAGGGGCAGCCCCAGCATTTT,CSASPREGQPQHF
TRBV7-9,TRBJ2-5,few,13,NA,TGTGCCAGCAGCTACGGCCCTCAAGAGACCCAGTACTTC,CASSYGPQETQYF
TRBV18,TRBJ1-4,NA,15,NA,TGTGCCAGCTCACCGACCGGGATAATAAATGAAAAACTGTTTTTT,CASSPTGIINEKLFF
TRBV6-1,TRBJ2-3,NA,17,TRBD2,TGTGCCAGCAGCCCCCGGGGGGTAGTGGCTAGCACAGATACGCAGTATTTT,CASSPRGVVASTDTQYF
TRBV28,TRBJ1-6,NA,17,NA,TGTGCCAGCAGTCCCACAGGGCCGTCGAGAAATAATTCACCCCTCCACTTT,CASSPTGPSRNNSPLHF
TRBV5-1,TRBJ2-6,NA,15,NA,TGCGCCAGCAGGGATTCAAGCTCTGGGGCCAACGTCCTGACTTTC,CASRDSSSGANVLTF
TRBV20-1,TRBJ2-5,NA,14,NA,TGCAGTGCTAGACCCCCGGGGCTGCAAGAGACCCAGTACTTC,CSARPPGLQETQYF
TRBV7-3,TRBJ2-1,NA,13,NA,TGTGCCAGCAGCGCCTATGCCCAAAATGAGCAGTTCTTC,CASSAYAQNEQFF
TRBV24-1,TRBJ2-1,few,15,TRBD2,TGTGCCACCGGGACTAGCGGGGGGAACTACAATGAGCAGTTCTTC,CATGTSGGNYNEQFF
TRBV12-3/TRBV12-4,TRBJ2-5,medium-sized,11,NA,TGTGCCAGCAGCTTACAAGAGACCCAGTACTTC,CASSLQETQYF
TRBV20-1,TRBJ2-3,NA,14,NA,TGCAGTGCTAGAGATGGTCTGGGGGGAGATACGCAGTATTTT,CSARDGLGGDTQYF
TRBV28,TRBJ1-2,NA,12,NA,TGTGCCAGTCACTATCTCGGGGTCGGTTACACCTTC,CASHYLGVGYTF
TRBV11-2,TRBJ2-3,NA,11,NA,TGTGCCAGCAGCTCCCGGGACTTGCAGTATTTT,CASSSRDLQYF
TRBV12-3/TRBV12-4,TRBJ2-1,few,15,TRBD2,TGTGCCAGCAGTTTTGGCGCTAGCGGAAACAATGAGCAGTTCTTC,CASSFGASGNNEQFF